This entry is about one T cell receptor (beta chain). The antigen remains unidentified. These data come from a study of cytomegalovirus exposure and HLA in healthy donors. The study, taken as a whole, reports: In an earlier analysis, in approximately 630 donors, most V segments appeared productive either ~87% or ~30% of the time. V- and J-gene trimming of TCR beta was linked (in a later analysis) to a missense DCLRE1C variant. Whilst most TCR sequences proved rare, a subset of public TCRs occurred across many donors. Sequence variants that were highly shared formed a cluster that was likely a sequencing artifact.

The PCR was carried out with 60 Vbeta primers and 13 Jbeta primers. Clones were read by immunoSEQ multiplex PCR, and TCRdb kept only the in-frame ones, dropping some. Here the sample spans approximately 170,000 clones, approximately 71% being singletons. The sequenced sample consisted of PBMCs. The origin of this receptor is a woman between 18 and 30 years old in good health and CMV-seropositive.

This CDR3 reads CASSSGNNYGYTF. CDR3 DNA sequence: TGTGCCAGCAGTTCCGGGAACAACTATGGCTACACCTTC. The chain links TRBV5-4 to TRBJ1-2; D unresolved. The CDR3 loop spans 13 amino acids. In germline, CDR1 is SGHNT, CDR2 YYREEE (reference sequence). Trimming took 5 bases from V and 2 from J, leaving 10 bases between them.